This is a list of T cell receptor beta chains from one sample in a study of shared clonotypes between healthy human individuals. Some clones are missing from TCRdb's copy, which holds only in-frame ones; the method was immunoSEQ multiplex PCR. The table lists about 550,000 clones, about 95% of them singletons, with 0.11% in the top ten. Specimen: naive CD8+ T cells sorted from blood. All receptors come from a woman in her 30s in good health. The CDR3 runs from the conserved cysteine through the conserved F or W. A D gene is named only where the DNA matches it firmly. Only some rows state a clone size, as once, few, many or a class for expanded clones.

V	size	D	J	CDR3	DNA
TRBV30	.	TRBD1	TRBJ1-1	CAWRSNGQGEAFF	TGTGCCTGGAGGTCGAATGGACAGGGTGAAGCTTTCTTT
TRBV27	.	.	TRBJ2-7	CASSLYGEGYEQYF	TGTGCCAGCAGTTTATACGGAGAAGGGTACGAGCAGTACTTC
TRBV2	.	TRBD1	TRBJ2-7	CASSVLLDRNYEQYF	TGTGCCAGCAGCGTTCTTTTGGACAGGAACTACGAGCAGTACTTC
TRBV27	.	.	TRBJ2-7	CASRDYRGEQYF	TGTGCCAGCAGAGATTACCGGGGAGAGCAGTACTTC
TRBV4-1	.	.	TRBJ1-4	CASSQPPGWGGDEKLFF	TGCGCCAGCAGCCAGCCCCCGGGTTGGGGAGGGGATGAAAAACTGTTTTTT
TRBV27	.	TRBD2	TRBJ2-1	CASSLSASGNSYNEQFF	TGTGCCAGCAGTTTATCCGCCAGCGGGAACTCCTACAATGAGCAGTTCTTC
TRBV11-3	.	.	TRBJ2-1	CASSLVLNAHPHNEQFF	TGTGCCAGCAGCTTAGTTCTCAACGCACACCCTCACAATGAGCAGTTCTTC
TRBV6-5	.	.	TRBJ2-3	CASSYSRTGTDTQYF	TGTGCCAGCAGTTACTCTCGGACGGGGACAGATACGCAGTATTTT
TRBV6-1	once	.	TRBJ2-1	CAALGRENEQFF	TGTGCCGCCCTAGGCAGGGAGAATGAGCAGTTCTTC
TRBV13	.	TRBD2	TRBJ2-7	CASSFEGLAGTYEQYF	TGTGCCAGCAGCTTCGAGGGGCTAGCGGGAACATACGAGCAGTACTTC
TRBV2	.	.	TRBJ1-2	CASRDGTPDGYTF	TGTGCCAGCAGGGATGGGACTCCTGATGGCTACACCTTC
TRBV23-1	.	.	TRBJ1-4	CASSQLFMNRGPTTNEKLFF	TGCGCCAGCAGTCAACTATTCATGAATCGGGGACCCACAACTAATGAAAAACTGTTTTTT
TRBV5-5	.	.	TRBJ1-4	CASSLDTNNEKLFF	TGTGCCAGCAGCTTAGACACCAATAATGAAAAACTGTTTTTT
TRBV5-1	.	TRBD1	TRBJ1-1	CASSTEGQLYTEAFF	TGCGCCAGCAGCACCGAGGGACAGCTTTACACTGAAGCTTTCTTT
TRBV9	.	.	TRBJ1-5	CASSAGSGNQPQHF	TGTGCCAGCAGCGCAGGGTCCGGGAATCAGCCCCAGCATTTT
TRBV27	.	TRBD2	TRBJ2-7	CASSLVLAGGSYEQYF	TGTGCCAGCAGTTTAGTACTAGCGGGTGGATCCTACGAGCAGTACTTC
TRBV5-4	.	TRBD2	TRBJ2-7	CASSLGLARDEQYF	TGTGCCAGCAGCTTGGGACTAGCCAGAGACGAGCAGTACTTC
TRBV2	.	.	TRBJ1-4	CASTTGRPNEKLFF	TGTGCCAGCACAACAGGAAGGCCGAATGAAAAACTGTTTTTT
TRBV19	.	.	TRBJ1-1	CASMDFEAFF	TGTGCCAGTATGGACTTTGAAGCTTTCTTT
TRBV15	.	TRBD2	TRBJ2-2	CATSRDRTSGNTGELFF	TGTGCCACCAGCAGAGACAGGACTAGCGGGAACACCGGGGAGCTGTTTTTT
TRBV27	.	TRBD2	TRBJ2-7	CASKIAGGLYEQYF	TGTGCCAGCAAGATAGCGGGAGGATTGTACGAGCAGTACTTC
TRBV4-2	.	TRBD2	TRBJ2-7	CASSQVTSGDEQYF	TGTGCCAGCAGCCAAGTGACTAGCGGAGACGAGCAGTACTTC
TRBV5-4	.	.	TRBJ2-5	CASSYQETQYF	TGTGCCAGCAGTTACCAAGAGACCCAGTACTTC
TRBV5-5	.	TRBD2	TRBJ2-1	CASSYGTRKDEQFF	TGTGCCAGCAGTTATGGGACTAGAAAGGATGAGCAGTTCTTC
TRBV5-6	.	TRBD1	TRBJ2-3	CASSFGQGWQYF	TGTGCCAGCAGCTTTGGACAGGGTTGGCAGTATTTT
TRBV5-6	.	TRBD1	TRBJ1-1	CASSLDQGVFTEAFF	TGTGCCAGCAGCTTGGACCAGGGGGTATTTACTGAAGCTTTCTTT
TRBV5-1	.	TRBD1	TRBJ1-2	CASSWGQENYGYTF	TGCGCCAGCAGCTGGGGACAGGAGAACTATGGCTACACCTTC
TRBV28	.	TRBD2	TRBJ2-3	CASSLGLVLADTQYF	TGTGCCAGCAGTTTGGGACTAGTGCTGGCAGATACGCAGTATTTT
TRBV13	.	.	TRBJ2-5	CASSFGGKETQYF	TGTGCCAGCAGCTTTGGCGGGAAGGAGACCCAGTACTTC
TRBV7-2	.	TRBD1	TRBJ2-5	CASSPTTGGAETQYF	TGTGCCAGCAGCCCAACTACAGGGGGCGCAGAGACCCAGTACTTC
TRBV13	once	TRBD1	TRBJ2-3	CASAGTGDIDTQYF	TGTGCCAGCGCCGGGACAGGGGATATAGATACGCAGTATTTT
TRBV9	.	.	TRBJ1-2	CASSGSAVRTGAYGYTF	TGTGCCAGCAGCGGGTCCGCCGTGAGGACGGGGGCCTATGGCTACACCTTC
TRBV28	.	.	TRBJ2-7	CASSPAGYEQYF	TGTGCCAGCAGCCCCGCGGGCTACGAGCAGTACTTC
TRBV5-8	once	.	TRBJ2-1	CASSRTHNEQFF	TGTGCCAGCAGCCGGACTCACAATGAGCAGTTCTTC
TRBV5-6	.	.	TRBJ2-5	CASSLYRALQETQYF	TGTGCCAGCAGCTTGTACAGGGCACTTCAAGAGACCCAGTACTTC
TRBV27	.	.	TRBJ1-1	CASSLNRGTEAFF	TGTGCCAGCAGTTTAAATCGGGGTACTGAAGCTTTCTTT
TRBV19	.	.	TRBJ1-2	CASSTQITDSFKLRIYGYTF	TGTGCCAGTAGTACCCAAATCACGGACAGCTTCAAGCTAAGAATCTATGGCTACACCTTC
TRBV6-6	.	TRBD2	TRBJ2-7	CASSYSASGSYEQYF	TGTGCCAGCAGTTACTCGGCTAGCGGGAGTTACGAGCAGTACTTC
TRBV5-5	.	TRBD1	TRBJ2-7	CASSRDRGIYEQYF	TGTGCCAGCAGCAGGGACAGGGGTATCTACGAGCAGTACTTC
TRBV19	once	.	TRBJ1-5	CASSIDGWGQPQHF	TGTGCCAGTAGTATCGACGGGTGGGGGCAGCCCCAGCATTTT
TRBV9	.	.	TRBJ1-2	CASSGWTPANYGYTF	TGTGCCAGCAGCGGATGGACACCTGCTAACTATGGCTACACCTTC
TRBV28	.	TRBD2	TRBJ2-3	CASSLRASGSVSTDTQYF	TGTGCCAGCAGTTTAAGGGCTAGCGGGAGCGTTAGCACAGATACGCAGTATTTT
TRBV7-2	.	.	TRBJ1-1	CASSLGPPRYTEAFF	TGTGCCAGCAGTTTAGGCCCTCCCAGATACACTGAAGCTTTCTTT
TRBV6-1	.	.	TRBJ1-2	CASGGGRRYGYTF	TGTGCCAGCGGTGGGGGGCGCAGGTATGGCTACACCTTC
TRBV27	once	TRBD1	TRBJ2-7	CASSLSTGTGSHEQYF	TGTGCCAGCAGTTTATCAACCGGGACAGGAAGTCACGAGCAGTACTTC
TRBV7-8	.	.	TRBJ2-7	CASSLTGEQYF	TGTGCCAGCAGCCTTACGGGCGAGCAGTACTTC
TRBV15	.	.	TRBJ1-5	CATSRGWSRFDQPQHF	TGTGCCACCAGCAGAGGTTGGAGCAGGTTCGATCAGCCCCAGCATTTT
TRBV6-1	.	TRBD2	TRBJ2-7	CASSELLASTYEQYF	TGTGCCAGCAGTGAATTACTAGCGAGCACCTACGAGCAGTACTTC
TRBV4-1	.	.	TRBJ1-1	CASSLRGNTEAFF	TGCGCCAGCAGCCTTCGTGGAAACACTGAAGCTTTCTTT
TRBV28	.	TRBD1	TRBJ1-6	CASSPDRGGERSYNSPLHF	TGTGCCAGCAGCCCCGACAGGGGCGGGGAGCGGTCCTATAATTCACCCCTCCACTTT
TRBV2	once	.	TRBJ1-1	CARGQGEAFF	TGTGCCAGGGGGCAGGGTGAAGCTTTCTTT
TRBV7-9	.	TRBD2	TRBJ2-1	CASRDHGGGVHNEQFF	TGTGCCAGCAGGGATCACGGCGGGGGAGTCCACAATGAGCAGTTCTTC
TRBV7-4	.	TRBD1	TRBJ2-1	CASSLKDLGTGGLYNEQFF	TGTGCCAGCAGCTTAAAAGATTTGGGGACAGGGGGCCTCTACAATGAGCAGTTCTTC
TRBV28	once	TRBD2	TRBJ2-1	CASSFLGEAGAYNEQFF	TGTGCCAGCAGTTTTTTAGGGGAAGCGGGAGCCTACAATGAGCAGTTCTTC
TRBV7-9	.	TRBD1	TRBJ2-7	CASSPGQGAYEQYF	TGTGCCAGCAGCCCGGGACAGGGAGCCTACGAGCAGTACTTC
TRBV5-1	.	.	TRBJ2-7	CASSLEGSSYEQYF	TGCGCCAGCAGCTTGGAAGGTAGCTCCTACGAGCAGTACTTC
TRBV15	.	TRBD2	TRBJ2-7	CATSRDRGGLGEQYF	TGTGCCACCAGCAGAGATCGCGGGGGACTGGGGGAGCAGTACTTC
TRBV28	once	TRBD1	TRBJ1-5	CASTADRGRDQPQHF	TGTGCCAGCACCGCCGACAGGGGGCGCGATCAGCCCCAGCATTTT
TRBV10-1	.	.	TRBJ2-7	CASSGETYEQYF	TGCGCCAGCAGTGGGGAAACCTACGAGCAGTACTTC
TRBV2	few	.	TRBJ2-1	CASSSGFF	TGTGCCAGCAGTTCCGGGTTCTTC